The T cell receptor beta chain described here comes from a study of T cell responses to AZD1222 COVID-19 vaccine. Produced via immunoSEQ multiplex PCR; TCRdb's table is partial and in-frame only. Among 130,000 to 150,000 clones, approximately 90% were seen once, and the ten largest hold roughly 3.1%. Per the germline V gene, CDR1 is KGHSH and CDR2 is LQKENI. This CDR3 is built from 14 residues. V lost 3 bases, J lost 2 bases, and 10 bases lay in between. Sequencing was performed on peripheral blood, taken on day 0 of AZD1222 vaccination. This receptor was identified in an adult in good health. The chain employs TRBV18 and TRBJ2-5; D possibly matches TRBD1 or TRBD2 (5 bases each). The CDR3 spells CASSPGTAQETQYF. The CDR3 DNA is TGTGCCAGCTCACCCGGGACCGCTCAAGAGACCCAGTACTTC.